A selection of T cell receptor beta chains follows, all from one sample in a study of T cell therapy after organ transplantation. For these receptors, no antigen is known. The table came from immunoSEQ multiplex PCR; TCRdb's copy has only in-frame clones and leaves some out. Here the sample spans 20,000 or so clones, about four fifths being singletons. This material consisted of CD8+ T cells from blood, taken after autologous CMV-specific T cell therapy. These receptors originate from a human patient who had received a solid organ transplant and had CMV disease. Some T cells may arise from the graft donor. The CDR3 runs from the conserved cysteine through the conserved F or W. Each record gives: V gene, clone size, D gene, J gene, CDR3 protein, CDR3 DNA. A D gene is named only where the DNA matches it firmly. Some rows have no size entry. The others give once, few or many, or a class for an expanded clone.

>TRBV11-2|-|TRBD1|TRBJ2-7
CASSLGGQGVFEQYF
TGTGCCAGCAGCTTGGGGGGACAGGGGGTTTTTGAGCAGTACTTC
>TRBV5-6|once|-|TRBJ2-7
CASSLVAEPAYEQYF
TGTGCCAGCAGCTTGGTAGCGGAACCTGCCTACGAGCAGTACTTC
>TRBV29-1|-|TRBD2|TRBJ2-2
CSVVGGRALGTGELFF
TGCAGCGTTGTAGGAGGGAGGGCCCTCGGCACCGGGGAGCTGTTTTTT
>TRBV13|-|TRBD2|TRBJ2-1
CASSSVETSGGDNEQFF
TGTGCCAGCAGCTCCGTCGAGACTAGCGGGGGGGACAATGAGCAGTTCTTC
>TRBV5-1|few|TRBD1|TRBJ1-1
CASSTQDRANTEAFF
TGCGCCAGCAGCACCCAGGACAGGGCAAACACTGAAGCTTTCTTT
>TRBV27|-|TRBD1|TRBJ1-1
CASSPPDRVEAFF
TGTGCCAGCAGTCCCCCCGACAGGGTTGAGGCTTTCTTT
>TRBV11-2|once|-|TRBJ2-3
CASRKIAGRATDTQYF
TGTGCCAGCAGAAAGATCGCGGGAAGAGCCACAGATACGCAGTATTTT
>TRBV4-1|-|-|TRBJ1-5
CASSQEGRSGDQPQHF
TGCGCCAGCAGCCAAGAAGGTCGCAGCGGGGATCAGCCCCAGCATTTT
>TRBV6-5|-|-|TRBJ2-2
CATRQNTGELFF
TGTGCCACGCGACAGAACACCGGGGAGCTGTTTTTT
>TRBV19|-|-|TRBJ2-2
CACHRAVQEELFF
TGTGCCTGCCACAGGGCAGTACAAGAGGAGCTGTTTTTT
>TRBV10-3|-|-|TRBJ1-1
CAISELGQEAFF
TGTGCCATCAGTGAGTTGGGGCAAGAAGCTTTCTTT
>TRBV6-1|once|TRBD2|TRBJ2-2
CASSEEAGRVGELFF
TGTGCCAGCAGTGAAGAGGCAGGGAGGGTCGGGGAGCTGTTTTTT